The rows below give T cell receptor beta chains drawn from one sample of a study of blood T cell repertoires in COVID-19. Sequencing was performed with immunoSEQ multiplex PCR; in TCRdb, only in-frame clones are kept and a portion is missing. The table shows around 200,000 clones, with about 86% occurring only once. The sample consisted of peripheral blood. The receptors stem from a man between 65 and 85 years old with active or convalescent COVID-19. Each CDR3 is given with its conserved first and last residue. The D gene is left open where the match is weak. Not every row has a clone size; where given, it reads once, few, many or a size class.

CDR3: CASSLGLGQGDSQPQHF; DNA: TGTGCCAGCAGCTTAGGCTTGGGTCAGGGTGATAGTCAGCCCCAGCATTTT; size: .; V: TRBV11-2; J: TRBJ1-5; D: .
CDR3: CASSIGGGQPQHF; DNA: TGTGCCAGTAGTATAGGAGGGGGTCAGCCCCAGCATTTT; size: .; V: TRBV19; J: TRBJ1-5; D: .
CDR3: CASTGIGIQPQHF; DNA: TGTGCCAGCACTGGAATCGGGATCCAGCCCCAGCATTTT; size: once; V: TRBV28; J: TRBJ1-5; D: .
CDR3: CASSFTGQLNTEAFF; DNA: TGTGCCAGCAGTTTTACGGGACAGTTGAACACTGAAGCTTTCTTT; size: .; V: TRBV7-9; J: TRBJ1-1; D: TRBD1
CDR3: CASSSNRGSGQPQHF; DNA: TGTGCCAGCAGCTCTAACAGGGGCAGCGGGCAGCCCCAGCATTTT; size: .; V: TRBV2; J: TRBJ1-5; D: TRBD1
CDR3: CATSILETQYF; DNA: TGTGCCACCAGCATCCTGGAGACCCAGTACTTC; size: once; V: TRBV15; J: TRBJ2-5; D: .
CDR3: CAWRGQGAGNQPQHF; DNA: TGTGCCTGGAGGGGCCAGGGGGCCGGCAATCAGCCCCAGCATTTT; size: many; V: TRBV30; J: TRBJ1-5; D: TRBD1
CDR3: CASSRGRNTGELFF; DNA: TGTGCCAGCAGTCGGGGAAGGAACACCGGGGAGCTGTTTTTT; size: .; V: TRBV11-3; J: TRBJ2-2; D: .
CDR3: CSVLRDTAYEQYF; DNA: TGCAGCGTTCTCCGGGACACAGCCTACGAGCAGTACTTC; size: .; V: TRBV29-1; J: TRBJ2-7; D: .
CDR3: CASSPNGGNQPQHF; DNA: TGTGCCAGCAGTCCGAATGGGGGGAATCAGCCCCAGCATTTT; size: .; V: TRBV6-5; J: TRBJ1-5; D: .
CDR3: CASSPAGRTNTEAFF; DNA: TGTGCCAGCAGCCCTGCCGGGAGAACCAACACTGAAGCTTTCTTT; size: .; V: TRBV7-9; J: TRBJ1-1; D: .
CDR3: CASSIKQGSTNEKLFF; DNA: TGTGCCAGTAGTATAAAGCAGGGCTCAACTAATGAAAAACTGTTTTTT; size: .; V: TRBV19; J: TRBJ1-4; D: .
CDR3: CAWSRLAGDTQYF; DNA: TGTGCCTGGAGTAGGCTAGCGGGGGATACGCAGTATTTT; size: .; V: TRBV30; J: TRBJ2-3; D: TRBD2
CDR3: CSVWGADTQYF; DNA: TGCAGCGTATGGGGCGCCGATACGCAGTATTTT; size: .; V: TRBV29-1; J: TRBJ2-3; D: .
CDR3: CASSLSSQGARGQPQHF; DNA: TGTGCCAGCAGCTTATCGTCTCAGGGGGCTAGGGGTCAGCCCCAGCATTTT; size: .; V: TRBV7-8; J: TRBJ1-5; D: TRBD1
CDR3: CASSREPGRSGNTIYF; DNA: TGTGCCAGCTCACGTGAACCCGGGAGGTCTGGAAACACCATATATTTT; size: many; V: TRBV18; J: TRBJ1-3; D: .
CDR3: CASSLRLGSAGPYEQYF; DNA: TGTGCCAGCAGTTTGCGGCTGGGAAGCGCGGGCCCCTACGAGCAGTACTTC; size: .; V: TRBV28; J: TRBJ2-7; D: .
CDR3: CASSSASGGTDTQYF; DNA: TGCGCCAGCAGCTCGGCTAGCGGGGGCACAGATACGCAGTATTTT; size: once; V: TRBV5-1; J: TRBJ2-3; D: TRBD2
CDR3: CASSMDRQNTEAFF; DNA: TGTGCCAGCAGCATGGACAGACAGAACACTGAAGCTTTCTTT; size: .; V: TRBV7-3; J: TRBJ1-1; D: .
CDR3: CASSVSQVYSYNEQFF; DNA: TGTGCCAGCAGCGTCTCCCAGGTCTACTCCTACAATGAGCAGTTCTTC; size: .; V: TRBV9; J: TRBJ2-1; D: .
CDR3: CATSEMRGGRILIHNEQFF; DNA: TGTGCCACCTCCGAGATGCGAGGCGGGAGGATTCTGATCCACAATGAGCAGTTCTTC; size: .; V: TRBV19; J: TRBJ2-1; D: TRBD2
CDR3: CASRITGGTYSNQPQHF; DNA: TGTGCCAGCAGGATAACAGGGGGCACCTATAGCAATCAGCCCCAGCATTTT; size: .; V: TRBV2; J: TRBJ1-5; D: TRBD1
CDR3: CSATGTGSVNEQFF; DNA: TGCAGCGCCACCGGGACAGGGAGTGTAAATGAGCAGTTCTTC; size: .; V: TRBV29-1; J: TRBJ2-1; D: TRBD1
CDR3: CATSRGPGGTDTQYF; DNA: TGTGCCACCAGCAGGGGGCCGGGGGGCACAGATACGCAGTATTTT; size: .; V: TRBV15; J: TRBJ2-3; D: .
CDR3: CASSPETRLYGYTF; DNA: TGTGCCAGTAGTCCCGAGACAAGGCTCTATGGCTACACCTTC; size: .; V: TRBV19; J: TRBJ1-2; D: .
CDR3: CASSPGTGATGELFF; DNA: TGTGCCAGTAGTCCCGGGACAGGGGCCACCGGGGAGCTGTTTTTT; size: .; V: TRBV19; J: TRBJ2-2; D: TRBD1
CDR3: CAWSVHSTRPNYGYTF; DNA: TGTGCCTGGAGTGTACATAGCACGAGACCTAACTATGGCTACACCTTC; size: .; V: TRBV30; J: TRBJ1-2; D: .
CDR3: CASSKGGAVNSYNSPLHF; DNA: TGTGCCAGCAGCAAAGGGGGCGCCGTAAACTCCTATAATTCACCCCTCCACTTT; size: .; V: TRBV28; J: TRBJ1-6; D: TRBD1
CDR3: CASSYLPYNSPLHF; DNA: TGTGCCAGCAGTTATCTACCTTATAATTCACCCCTCCACTTT; size: .; V: TRBV6-2/TRBV6-3; J: TRBJ1-6; D: .
CDR3: CASSRQSGTNEKLFF; DNA: TGCGCCAGCAGCAGACAGTCAGGGACTAATGAAAAACTGTTTTTT; size: few; V: TRBV5-1; J: TRBJ1-4; D: .
CDR3: CASSVGEWSSYNSPLHF; DNA: TGTGCCAGCAGCGTAGGTGAGTGGAGCTCCTATAATTCACCCCTCCACTTT; size: .; V: TRBV9; J: TRBJ1-6; D: .
CDR3: CASSFGGQLLSALHF; DNA: TGTGCCAGCAGTTTCGGGGGACAGCTACTTTCAGCCCTCCACTTT; size: .; V: TRBV28; J: TRBJ1-6; D: TRBD1
CDR3: CSARGEPTQYF; DNA: TGCAGTGCTAGAGGGGAGCCGACGCAGTATTTT; size: .; V: TRBV20-1; J: TRBJ2-3; D: .
CDR3: CASTQGGVGYNEQFF; DNA: TGTGCCAGCACCCAGGGCGGGGTGGGTTACAATGAGCAGTTCTTC; size: .; V: TRBV7-2; J: TRBJ2-1; D: .
CDR3: CASSEFYLNYGYTF; DNA: TGTGCCAGCAGTGAATTTTATCTGAACTATGGCTACACCTTC; size: .; V: TRBV6-1; J: TRBJ1-2; D: .
CDR3: CASSLGQNYGYTF; DNA: TGCGCCAGCAGCCTGGGACAGAACTATGGCTACACCTTC; size: .; V: TRBV4-1; J: TRBJ1-2; D: TRBD1
CDR3: CASSQSHLPAETQYF; DNA: TGCGCCAGCAGTCAATCCCACCTCCCCGCGGAGACCCAGTACTTC; size: .; V: TRBV23-1; J: TRBJ2-5; D: .
CDR3: CASSLAPQGANTEAFF; DNA: TGCGCCAGCAGCTTGGCCCCACAGGGAGCGAACACTGAAGCTTTCTTT; size: .; V: TRBV5-1; J: TRBJ1-1; D: .
CDR3: CSVHGDTSKYSYNEQFF; DNA: TGCAGCGTTCACGGGGACACCTCAAAGTACTCCTACAATGAGCAGTTCTTC; size: .; V: TRBV29-1; J: TRBJ2-1; D: .
CDR3: CASSRTGFGELFF; DNA: TGTGCCAGCAGCCGAACAGGGTTCGGGGAGCTGTTTTTT; size: .; V: TRBV7-9; J: TRBJ2-2; D: .
CDR3: CASSDPGGVKQYF; DNA: TGCGCCAGCAGTGACCCCGGGGGGGTTAAGCAGTACTTC; size: many; V: TRBV10-1; J: TRBJ2-7; D: TRBD2
CDR3: CASSRETLNTGELFF; DNA: TGTGCCAGCTCACGGGAGACACTCAACACCGGGGAGCTGTTTTTT; size: .; V: TRBV18; J: TRBJ2-2; D: .
CDR3: CASSATGTGYEQYF; DNA: TGTGCCAGTAGTGCGACCGGGACAGGCTACGAGCAGTACTTC; size: few; V: TRBV19; J: TRBJ2-7; D: TRBD1
CDR3: CASSHRDTPNYGYTF; DNA: TGTGCCAGCAGCCACCGGGACACACCTAACTATGGCTACACCTTC; size: .; V: TRBV7-9; J: TRBJ1-2; D: .
CDR3: CASSLAAAGAGELFF; DNA: TGCGCCAGCAGCTTGGCGGCTGCGGGGGCCGGGGAGCTGTTTTTT; size: .; V: TRBV5-1; J: TRBJ2-2; D: TRBD2
CDR3: CASSAQGANGELFF; DNA: TGCGCCAGCAGTGCGCAGGGGGCGAACGGGGAGCTGTTTTTT; size: .; V: TRBV10-1; J: TRBJ2-2; D: TRBD1
CDR3: CASSSEDRVNGYTF; DNA: TGTGCCAGCAGCTCCGAGGACAGGGTTAATGGCTACACCTTC; size: .; V: TRBV9; J: TRBJ1-2; D: TRBD1
CDR3: CASSEGRFRGQPQHF; DNA: TGTGCCAGCAGCGAAGGCCGGTTTCGGGGTCAGCCCCAGCATTTT; size: .; V: TRBV28; J: TRBJ1-5; D: .
CDR3: CASSVRDRALNEQYF; DNA: TGTGCCAGCAGCGTCCGGGACAGGGCTTTGAACGAGCAGTACTTC; size: .; V: TRBV7-8; J: TRBJ2-7; D: TRBD1
CDR3: CASSPGSYNEQFF; DNA: TGTGCCAGCAGTCCCGGGTCATACAATGAGCAGTTCTTC; size: .; V: TRBV12-3/TRBV12-4; J: TRBJ2-1; D: .
CDR3: CASRGPQGVKLFF; DNA: TGTGCCAGCCGTGGACCCCAGGGTGTAAAACTGTTTTTT; size: .; V: TRBV25-1; J: TRBJ1-4; D: .
CDR3: CATEGGGGTSAGLGEQFF; DNA: TGTGCCACCGAAGGAGGGGGGGGGACCAGTGCAGGCTTGGGTGAGCAGTTCTTC; size: .; V: TRBV24-1; J: TRBJ2-1; D: .
CDR3: CASSLKRDRGYNEQFF; DNA: TGTGCCAGCAGCTTAAAACGGGACAGGGGTTATAATGAGCAGTTCTTC; size: .; V: TRBV7-9; J: TRBJ2-1; D: TRBD1